The clone carrying this TCR beta chain was seen many times. Its antigen remains unknown. The entry originates in a study of response to subunit inactivated influenza vaccine. Broader study findings: Authors suggested few new T cells are recruited by each seasonal influenza vaccination.

Trimming removed 1 base from V and 2 bases from J, with 9 bases in between. Germline V gene lookup returns CDR1 DFQATT and CDR2 SNEGSKA (reference sequence). The CDR3 covers 13 residues. TCRdb re-called the RT-PCR reads through MiXCR, storing one row per CDR3 protein. Among approximately 570,000 distinct CDR3 sequences listed, less than 8% were seen once. The sequence derives from a man aged 50-75 years who received an inactivated influenza vaccine. The specimen comprised PBMCs from blood, sampled roughly 24 months after vaccination. V is TRBV20-1 and J is TRBJ2-7; no firm D call. In DNA, the CDR3 is TGCAGTGCTAGAGGTCGGAATCCCTACGAGCAGTACTTC. Residues: CSARGRNPYEQYF.